This TCR beta chain was captured in a study of shared clonotypes between healthy human individuals. Naive CD8 isolation took CD45RO-negative cells positively selected for CCR7 and excluded terminally differentiated effector memory CD45RA+ cells. Looked up from germline, CDR1 is MGHRA and CDR2 is YSYEKL. J was trimmed by 3 bases and V by 3 bases; bases with no gene match: 5. The CDR3 covers 15 residues. Assay: immunoSEQ multiplex PCR; the TCRdb copy retains only in-frame clones and omits some. The table shows about 1,900,000 clones, with over 85% occurring only once. This chain joins TRBV4-1 and TRBJ1-5, with TRBD1 matching 7 bases. The sequencing sample was made of naive CD8+ T cells sorted from blood. The sequence was collected from a man between 18 and 35 years old in good health. The CDR3 region has the DNA TGCGCCAGCAGCCATAGACAGGGTGACAATCAGCCCCAGCATTTT. Translated, it gives CASSHRQGDNQPQHF.